The 10 T cell receptor beta chains below were found in one sample sequenced in a study of T-cell memory formation after mild COVID-19 (dated by TCRdb to the early 2020s). The library was made by 5' RACE. The listed sequencing device is Illumina NovaSeq 6000. TCRdb took the public reads, trimmed them with fastp at Q25, ran MiXCR for clone calling and kept in-frame beta chains. Entries are consolidated by CDR3 protein sequence, retaining the most common genes and DNA. This sample is represented by some 68,000 distinct CDR3 sequences; 15% to 20% of them were singletons. The ten largest make up 25% to 35% of the sample. The sample comprised PBMCs or a T cell subset sorted from them (not recorded which). The receptors here all came from an adult woman who had mild COVID-19 (a few samples of this study predate the infection). The sample titles of this study are shuffled in the database, so cell type and time point are left out; the donor was told from shared clones.

As regards this clonotype: Mismatch with germline at one junction end may stem from a read error. The V gene is TRBV24-1, the J gene TRBJ2-5; D unresolved. The CDR3 length is 13 residues. The germline V gene encodes CDR1 KGHDR and CDR2 SFDVKD. CDR3 amino acids: CATSGRPGETQYF. In DNA, the CDR3 is TGTGCCACAAGTGGAAGGCCTGGTGAGACCCAGTACTTC.

The chain couples TRBV3-1 to TRBJ2-7, with TRBD1 identical over 10 bases. V gave up 6 bases and J gave up 3 bases; unmatched junction bases: 2. This CDR3 contains 13 residues. Germline V gene data show CDR1 as LGHDT and CDR2 as YNNKEL (reference sequence). The CDR3, as DNA: TGTGCCAGCAGAGGGGACAGGGGCTACGAGCAGTACTTC. This gives the protein CASRGDRGYEQYF.

This clonotype showed up just a few times. The chain joins TRBV7-8 to TRBJ2-7; TRBD1 might be the D (5 bases). Germline values: CDR1 SGHVS, CDR2 FQNEAQ. The V end lost 1 base, the J end lost 3 bases, and 10 bases lay between the germline ends. The CDR3 sequence is 14 residues long. The CDR3 DNA sequence: TGTGCCAGCAGCTTAGGGTCGCAGGGCTACGAGCAGTACTTC. It codes for CASSLGSQGYEQYF.

This clonotype has just a few counts. The chain uses TRBV20-1 and TRBJ2-5; 7 bases are shared with TRBD1. The V gene end was trimmed by 5 bases and the J gene end by 3 bases; junction bases not matched to a gene: 3. Germline V gene data show CDR1 as DFQATT and CDR2 as SNEGSKA (reference sequence). The CDR3 is 12 residues long. Here the CDR3 reads CSAPGTEETQYF. The CDR3 nucleotides read TGCAGTGCTCCCGGGACAGAAGAGACCCAGTACTTC.

This clonotype was counted only a few times. This chain joins TRBV24-1 and TRBJ2-1; TRBD1 matches at 7 bases. After removal of 4 bases from V and 7 bases from J, the junction contained 9 bases not matched to a gene. Germline CDR1 reads KGHDR; CDR2 reads SFDVKD. CDR3 size: 15 residues. CDR3 coding DNA: TGTGCCACCAGTGAACCCGAGACAGGGTTAAATGAGCAGTTCTTC. It codes for CATSEPETGLNEQFF.

This clonotype is classed as medium-sized. V is TRBV5-1 and J is TRBJ2-1, with a tentative D call TRBD1 (6 bases). The CDR3 has 18 residues. Germline assignment: CDR1 SGHRS and CDR2 YFSETQ. The V gene lost 4 bases and the J gene lost 0 bases, with 20 bases spanning the gap. CDR3: CASSQYDRTLSSYNEQFF. The CDR3 nucleotides read TGCGCCAGCAGCCAGTATGACAGGACCCTTAGCTCCTACAATGAGCAGTTCTTC.

The gene calls are TRBV12-3 or TRBV12-4 and TRBJ2-4; possibly TRBD1 for D (6 bases). The germline V and J ends were trimmed by 6 bases and 1 base, with 7 bases remaining between them. The CDR3 extends over 13 amino acids. The CDR3 region is CASSTGAKNIQYF. The CDR3 coding sequence is TGTGCCAGCAGCACAGGGGCCAAAAACATTCAGTACTTC.

This clonotype was observed a few times. The chain couples TRBV27 to TRBJ2-3; 9 bases match TRBD2. The CDR3 loop spans 15 amino acids. The trim removed 6 bases at V and 6 bases at J, leaving 10 bases unmatched. Germline V gives CDR1 MNHEY, CDR2 SMNVEV (reference sequence). CDR3 sequence: CASRPSGISQDTQYF. The CDR3 DNA sequence: TGTGCCAGCAGGCCTAGCGGGATTTCGCAGGATACGCAGTATTTT.

This clonotype was detected only a few times. V and J are TRBV7-8 and TRBJ1-1; perhaps TRBD1 as D (6 bases). CDR1 SGHVS and CDR2 FQNEAQ come from the germline V gene. The V end lost 6 bases, the J end lost 0 bases, and 14 bases lay between the germline ends. The CDR3 is 15 residues long. In DNA, the CDR3 is TGTGCCAGCAGTATCCGACAGGCGTTGAACACTGAAGCTTTCTTT. Residues: CASSIRQALNTEAFF.

Many counts were recorded for this clonotype. The CDR3 region is CASSELSGTFHEQYF. CDR3 nucleotides: TGTGCCAGCAGTGAGCTTAGCGGGACTTTCCACGAGCAGTACTTC. The chain carries TRBV6-1 and TRBJ2-7; TRBD2 matches 8 bases. The junction had 9 bases not matched to a gene; V was cut back by 3 bases and J by 5 bases. CDR1 and CDR2 (germline): MNHNS, SASEGT. The CDR3 spans 15 residues.